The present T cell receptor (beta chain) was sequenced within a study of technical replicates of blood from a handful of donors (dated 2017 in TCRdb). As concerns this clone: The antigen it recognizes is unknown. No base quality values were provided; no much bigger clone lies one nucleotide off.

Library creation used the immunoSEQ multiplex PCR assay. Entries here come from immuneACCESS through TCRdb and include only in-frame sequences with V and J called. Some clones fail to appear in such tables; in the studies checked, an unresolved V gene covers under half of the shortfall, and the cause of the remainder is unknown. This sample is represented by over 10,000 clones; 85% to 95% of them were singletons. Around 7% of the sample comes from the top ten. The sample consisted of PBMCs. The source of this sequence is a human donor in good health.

In nucleotides, the sequence is TGTGCCTGGAGCGGGGGACAGGGAGGTGGCACAGATACGCAGTATTTT. This is translated as CAWSGGQGGGTDTQYF. The V gene is TRBV30 and the J gene is TRBJ2-3, with 9 junctional bases fitting TRBD1. The CDR3 runs 16 residues from the cysteine to the phenylalanine. Kept here is only the CDR3 DNA, which spans 48 bases and is read in frame from base 1. Here V drops 3 bases and J drops 1 base, and the junction holds 8 bases not matched to any gene. Looking up the germline V gene (reference sequence) yields CDR1 GTSNPN and CDR2 SVGIG.